Reported below is one T cell receptor beta chain. The record originates from a study of blood T cell repertoires in COVID-19. Looking at the study overall: Nucleic acid was either cDNA or gDNA, and it came from T cells, B-cell-depleted T cells, or PBMCs.

Germline lookup yields CDR1 LNHDA and CDR2 SQIVND (reference sequence). V shed 8 bases and J 4 bases; nucleotides not matched to a gene: 6. The CDR3 is 14 residues long. In the original processing: Reference gene primer amplification yielded estimated nucleated cell counts. Some clones are missing from TCRdb's copy, which holds only in-frame ones; the method was immunoSEQ multiplex PCR. V and J calls plus clone size are reproduced from that table; the DNA served to infer D and trimming. The sample has about 200,000 clones; 75% to 90% are singletons. Sequencing input: PBMCs or T cells enriched from blood (not recorded which). The receptor was derived from a woman aged 30 to 39 who had been exposed to COVID-19. The chain combines TRBV19 with TRBJ2-2, with 8 bases lining up with TRBD1. The CDR3 region has the DNA TGTGCCAGTGGAGCACAGGGGGGCACCGGGGAGCTGTTTTTT. The encoded protein is CASGAQGGTGELFF.